These 25 T cell receptor beta chains were all obtained from the same sample, sequenced in a study of control samples from healthy donors and cancer patients (dated by TCRdb to about 2020). To prepare the library, the immunoSEQ multiplex PCR assay was applied. TCRdb limited this immuneACCESS table to in-frame rearrangements with V and J called. A share of clones is missing; checked studies link under half to unresolved V genes, and the rest is unexplained. The sample contains some 120,000 clones, roughly 84% of them found a single time. Jointly, the top ten make up roughly 3.2% of the sample. The sequencing sample was made of blood. The source is a man between 45 and 60 years old in good health.

This clone was seen a single time. The rearrangement links TRBV6-2 or TRBV6-3 to TRBJ1-2, with TRBD1 as a possible D gene (5 bases). The germline CDR1 and CDR2 sequences are MNHEY and SVGEGT. The germline V and J ends were trimmed by 6 bases and 5 bases, with 13 bases remaining between them. The CDR3 consists of 13 residues. The CDR3 protein is CASSFGGLYGYTF. CDR3 sequence (DNA): TGTGCCAGCAGCTTTGGGGGGTTGTATGGCTACACCTTC.

With regard to this clone: Other DNA sequences of this sample code for an identical CDR3. This CDR3 is CASSPSRTTDTQYF. In DNA, the CDR3 is TGTGCCAGCTCACCGAGTAGAACAACAGATACGCAGTATTTT. The chain links TRBV18 to TRBJ2-3, with D unresolved. Trimming took 3 bases from V and 3 from J, leaving 10 bases between them. CDR3 size: 14 residues. CDR1 and CDR2 (germline): KGHSH, LQKENI.

The genes are TRBV3-1 (or the pseudogene TRBV3-2) and TRBJ2-5; 7 nucleotides line up with TRBD2. The ends lost 4 bases at V and 7 bases at J; junction bases unmatched: 18. The CDR3 has 17 amino acids. Germline CDR1 and CDR2: LGHDT and YNNKEL (reference sequence). The CDR3 region has the DNA TGTGCCAGCAGCCTCCAGGTGGTGCAGCGGGGTTCGGGGACCCAGTACTTC. Amino acids: CASSLQVVQRGSGTQYF.

The chain carries TRBV5-4 and TRBJ2-7; D unresolved. The germline V gene encodes CDR1 SGHNT and CDR2 YYREEE (reference sequence). CDR3 length: 10 residues. The CDR3 region has the DNA TGTGCGTATAAGGGTCTCGAGCAGTACTTC. Encoded protein: CAYKGLEQYF.

This clone has only one observation. The gene calls are TRBV4-2 and TRBJ1-5; 8 bases are shared with TRBD1. Germline CDR1 and CDR2: LGHNA and YNFKEQ. CDR3 size: 18 residues. After removal of 4 bases from V and 11 bases from J, the junction contained 22 bases not matched to a gene. CDR3 sequence reads: CASSRQLGTGKSEGTQHF. CDR3 in DNA: TGTGCCAGCAGCCGACAGCTTGGGACAGGAAAATCCGAGGGGACCCAGCATTTT.

A few counts support this clone. J is TRBJ2-7 and V is TRBV29-1, with D maybe TRBD2 (5 bases). Germline V gives CDR1 SQVTM, CDR2 ANQGSEA. The CDR3 covers 13 residues. The V and J ends lost 3 bases and 2 bases respectively, with 11 bases between them. The CDR3 DNA follows: TGCAGCGTTGAGGAAGAGGGAACCTACGAGCAGTACTTC. Its translation: CSVEEEGTYEQYF.

This chain connects TRBV4-1 to TRBJ2-1; 15 bases are shared with TRBD2. The ends lost 0 bases at V and 8 bases at J; junction bases unmatched: 5. Germline V gene sequence: CDR1 MGHRA, CDR2 YSYEKL. The CDR3 has 17 amino acids. The CDR3 loop reads CASSQDPGLAGGDEQFF. The CDR3 nucleotides are TGCGCCAGCAGCCAAGATCCGGGACTAGCGGGGGGAGATGAGCAGTTCTTC.

The chain has TRBV7-6 and TRBJ2-3, with a possible D match to TRBD2 (7 bases). Trimming cost V 8 bases and J 6 bases, with 33 bases left between them. CDR1 SGHVS and CDR2 FNYEAQ come from the germline V gene. CDR3 length: 19 residues. CDR3 DNA: TGTGCCAGCTCGTCTAGAGGGGGGCCCACTAGCGCGAGGGGCGATACGCAGTATTTT. Protein sequence: CASSSRGGPTSARGDTQYF.

The chain employs TRBV10-1 and TRBJ2-1; tentative D call: TRBD1 (5 bases). This CDR3 comprises 15 residues. The germline V and J ends were trimmed by 2 bases and 0 bases, with 8 bases remaining between them. Looked up from germline, CDR1 is WNHNN and CDR2 is SYGVQD (reference sequence). The CDR3 DNA follows: TGCGCCAGCAGTGAGACAGGCCGCTCCTACAATGAGCAGTTCTTC. Protein product: CASSETGRSYNEQFF.

This clone was seen a handful of times. This rearrangement joins TRBV10-3 to TRBJ1-1; possibly TRBD1 for D (5 bases). Germline V gene sequence: CDR1 ENHRY, CDR2 SYGVKD. The V and J ends lost 5 bases and 4 bases respectively, with 14 bases between them. This CDR3 has 14 amino acids. The CDR3 reads CAISRLGGSTEAFF. Written as DNA, the CDR3 is TGTGCCATCAGTAGACTGGGGGGTAGCACTGAAGCTTTCTTT.

The table lists this clone with a few counts. V gene TRBV7-9 combines with J gene TRBJ2-3; 9 bases are a match to TRBD2. This CDR3 spans 19 amino acids. The germline CDR1 and CDR2 sequences are SEHNR and FQNEAQ (reference sequence). The V gene end was trimmed by 3 bases and the J gene end by 0 bases; junction bases not matched to a gene: 13. This chain's CDR3 is CASSFKLGGGASSTDTQYF. CDR3 DNA: TGTGCCAGCAGCTTTAAGTTGGGCGGGGGGGCCTCTAGCACAGATACGCAGTATTTT. The whole variable domain, remainder taken from reference TRBV7-9 and TRBJ2-3, is DTGVSQNPRHKITKRGQNVTFRCDPISEHNRLYWYRQTLGQGPEFLTYFQNEAQLEKSRLLSDRFSAERPKGSFSTLEIQRTEQGDSAMYLCASSFKLGGGASSTDTQYFGPGTRLTVL.

This rearrangement joins TRBV5-4 to TRBJ1-1; tentatively, D is TRBD1 (5 bases). The CDR3 sequence is 12 residues long. Trimming pared 3 bases from V and 5 bases from J, leaving 8 bases between. Germline values: CDR1 SGHNT, CDR2 YYREEE (reference sequence). As DNA, the CDR3 is TGTGCCAGCAGCTGGGGGGAGACTGAAGCTTTCTTT. Residues: CASSWGETEAFF.

The rearrangement links TRBV4-1 to TRBJ1-5; D is perhaps TRBD1 (5 bases). The germline V and J ends were trimmed by 4 bases and 3 bases, with 16 bases remaining between them. Germline-derived CDR1 and CDR2 are MGHRA and YSYEKL. This CDR3 comprises 16 residues. CDR3 DNA: TGCGCCAGCAGCCTCCGGGAGGGGCGCGTCAATCAGCCCCAGCATTTT. Its translation is CASSLREGRVNQPQHF.

The genes are TRBV5-5 and TRBJ2-1, with a tentative D call TRBD1 (6 bases). Germline-derived CDR1 and CDR2 are SGHKS and YYEKEE (reference sequence). The CDR3 covers 14 residues. The ends were cut back, 5 bases at V and 8 bases at J, with 17 bases in the middle. The DNA for the CDR3 is TGTGCCAGCAGTCACCCTCAGGGGTGGGATGAGCAGTTCTTC. Residues: CASSHPQGWDEQFF.

The CDR3 nucleotides are TGTGCCAGCAGGCCTAGGGGAATTGGAGCCGGGGAGCTGTTTTTT. It codes for CASRPRGIGAGELFF. V usage is TRBV6-5 and J usage is TRBJ2-2; tentatively, D is TRBD1 (5 bases). The CDR3 has 15 residues. The V gene's germline CDR1 is MNHEY and CDR2 SVGAGI. V lost 6 bases to trimming and J lost 6 bases, with 17 bases between them.

This clone came up a few times. The genes are TRBV24-1 and TRBJ2-7; D could derive from TRBD1 or TRBD2 (6 bases each). V lost 9 bases and J 4 bases, leaving 12 bases between the germline ends. This CDR3 comprises 12 residues. Germline V gene lookup returns CDR1 KGHDR and CDR2 SFDVKD. CDR3 sequence (DNA): TGTGCCACCTCACAGGGAGGTTACGAGCAGTACTTC. Translation: CATSQGGYEQYF.

The chain carries TRBV11-3 and TRBJ1-1; no definite D call. Germline V gene lookup returns CDR1 SGHNT and CDR2 YENEEA. There are 14 residues in the CDR3. Trimming removed 6 bases from V and 0 bases from J, with 11 bases in between. For the CDR3, the DNA is TGTGCCAGCAGTTTGGACGGATTGAACACTGAAGCTTTCTTT. Its protein product is CASSLDGLNTEAFF.

CDR3 bases: TGTGCCAGCAGCCCCCTGACAGGGAATGAGCAGTTCTTC. It encodes CASSPLTGNEQFF. The V call is TRBV5-5, the J call TRBJ2-1, with 7 bases lining up with TRBD1. V was pared by 4 bases and J by 7 bases, with 5 bases of the junction left unmatched. Germline V gene sequence: CDR1 SGHKS, CDR2 YYEKEE (reference sequence). CDR3 length: 13 amino acids.

The genes are TRBV19 and TRBJ1-5, with a tentative D call TRBD1 (5 bases). V gave up 2 bases and J gave up 5 bases, with 19 bases separating them. This CDR3 region has 17 residues. Germline V lookup: CDR1 LNHDA, CDR2 SQIVND (reference sequence). In DNA, the CDR3 is TGTGCCAGTAGTATACAAACAGGTCTTACTTCTGATCAGCCCCAGCATTTT. This encodes CASSIQTGLTSDQPQHF. Together with reference TRBV19 and TRBJ1-5, the CDR3 gives the full variable domain: DGGITQSPKYLFRKEGQNVTLSCEQNLNHDAMYWYRQDPGQGLRLIYYSQIVNDFQKGDIAEGYSVSREKKESFPLTVTSAQKNPTAFYLCASSIQTGLTSDQPQHFGDGTRLSIL.

This clone was detected only once. The chain has TRBV4-2 and TRBJ2-3; tentative D call: TRBD1 (6 bases). The CDR3 has 16 amino acids. Trimming took off 0 bases at V and 6 bases at J, with 16 bases between the two ends. Per germline, CDR1 LGHNA and CDR2 YNFKEQ. CDR3 DNA: TGTGCCAGCAGCCAAGAGGGGGCTAGTTGGGTCGATACGCAGTATTTT. Its protein product is CASSQEGASWVDTQYF.

This chain links TRBV30 with TRBJ1-3, with a possible D match to TRBD1 (5 bases). Germline CDR1 reads GTSNPN; CDR2 reads SVGIG (reference sequence). The CDR3 sequence is 13 residues long. V was cut by 2 bases and J by 4 bases, with 9 bases left in between. DNA for the CDR3: TGTGCCTGGAGTCAGGGCGGCGGAAACACCATATATTTT. The encoded protein is CAWSQGGGNTIYF. Using reference TRBV30 and TRBJ1-3 for the parts outside the CDR3, the full variable domain is SQTIHQWPATLVQPVGSPLSLECTVEGTSNPNLYWYRQAAGRGLQLLFYSVGIGQISSEVPQNLSASRPQDRQFILSSKKLLLSDSGFYLCAWSQGGGNTIYFGEGSWLTVV.

The V call is TRBV7-6, the J call TRBJ2-7; D is unclear. The germline CDR1 and CDR2 sequences are SGHVS and FNYEAQ. V was clipped by 5 bases and J by 7 bases, with 12 bases between them. The length of the CDR3 is 12 residues. This CDR3 is CASSLNPGEQYF. The CDR3 DNA reads TGTGCCAGCAGCCTTAACCCCGGGGAGCAGTACTTC.

The chain uses TRBV9 and TRBJ2-7; D possibly matches TRBD1 or TRBD2 (5 bases each). The germline V gene encodes CDR1 SGDLS and CDR2 YYNGEE. The ends were cut back, 4 bases at V and 4 bases at J, with 24 bases in the middle. The CDR3 is 17 amino acids. The CDR3 region is CASSSNRSSGRPYEQYF. CDR3 DNA sequence: TGTGCCAGCAGCTCAAACCGGAGTTCGGGACGGCCATACGAGCAGTACTTC.

The chain recombines TRBV3-1 (or the pseudogene TRBV3-2) with TRBJ2-2; unclear D gene. V lost 0 bases and J 3 bases, leaving 8 bases between the germline ends. Germline-derived CDR1 and CDR2 are LGHDT and YNNKEL (reference sequence). The CDR3 is 15 residues long. The chain's CDR3 is CASSQETVYTGELFF. The CDR3 DNA reads TGTGCCAGCAGCCAAGAAACGGTCTACACCGGGGAGCTGTTTTTT.

This chain uses TRBV29-1 with TRBJ1-2, with 10 nucleotides matching TRBD1. Germline assignment: CDR1 SQVTM and CDR2 ANQGSEA. Germline trimming cut 7 bases from V and 1 base from J; bases unmatched to any gene: 3. CDR3 length: 13 residues. CDR3 coding DNA: TGCAGCGCGACAGGGGGCTATAACTATGGCTACACCTTC. Translated, it gives CSATGGYNYGYTF.